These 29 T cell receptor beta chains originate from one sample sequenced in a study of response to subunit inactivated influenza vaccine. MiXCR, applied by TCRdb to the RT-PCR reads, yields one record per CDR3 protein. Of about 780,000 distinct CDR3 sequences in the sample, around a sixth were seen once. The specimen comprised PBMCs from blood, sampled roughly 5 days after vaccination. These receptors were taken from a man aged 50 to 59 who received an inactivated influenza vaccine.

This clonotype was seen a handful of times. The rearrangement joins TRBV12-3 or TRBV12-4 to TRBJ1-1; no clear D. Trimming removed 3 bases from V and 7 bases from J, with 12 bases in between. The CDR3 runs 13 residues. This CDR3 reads CASSFLRRDEAFF. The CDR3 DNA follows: TGTGCCAGCAGTTTTTTAAGGCGCGATGAAGCTTTCTTT.

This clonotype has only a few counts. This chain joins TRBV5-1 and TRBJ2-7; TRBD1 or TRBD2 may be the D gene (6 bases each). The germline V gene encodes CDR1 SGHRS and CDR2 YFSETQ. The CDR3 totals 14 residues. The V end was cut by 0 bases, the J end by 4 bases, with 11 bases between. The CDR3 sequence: CASSLAGEEYEQYF. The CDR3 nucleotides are TGCGCCAGCAGCTTGGCAGGGGAGGAGTACGAGCAGTACTTC.

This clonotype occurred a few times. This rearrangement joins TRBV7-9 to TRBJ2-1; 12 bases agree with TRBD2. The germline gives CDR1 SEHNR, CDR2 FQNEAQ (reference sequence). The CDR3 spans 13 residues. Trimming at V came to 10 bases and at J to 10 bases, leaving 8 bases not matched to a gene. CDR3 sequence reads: CAKSSGGAPEQFF. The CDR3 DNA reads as TGTGCCAAATCTAGCGGGGGGGCCCCCGAGCAGTTCTTC.

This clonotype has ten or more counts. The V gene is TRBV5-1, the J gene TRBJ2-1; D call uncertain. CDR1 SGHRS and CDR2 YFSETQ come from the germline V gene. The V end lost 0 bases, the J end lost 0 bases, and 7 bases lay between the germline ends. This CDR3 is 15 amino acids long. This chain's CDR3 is CASSLAGISYNEQFF. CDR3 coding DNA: TGCGCCAGCAGCTTGGCTGGTATCTCCTACAATGAGCAGTTCTTC.

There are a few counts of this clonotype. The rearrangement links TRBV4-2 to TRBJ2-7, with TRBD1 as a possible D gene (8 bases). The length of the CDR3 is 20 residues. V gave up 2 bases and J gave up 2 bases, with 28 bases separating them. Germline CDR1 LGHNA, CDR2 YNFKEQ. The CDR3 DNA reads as TGTGCCAGCAGCCAACTAGCCCAGGGGGCTACGGGGAGGGCCACCTACGAGCAGTACTTC. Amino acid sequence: CASSQLAQGATGRATYEQYF.

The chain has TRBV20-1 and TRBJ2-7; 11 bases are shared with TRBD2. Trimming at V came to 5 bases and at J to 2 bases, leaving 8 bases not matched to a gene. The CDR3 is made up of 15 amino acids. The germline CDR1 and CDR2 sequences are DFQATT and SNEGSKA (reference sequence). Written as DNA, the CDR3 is TGCAGTGCTCGGGACCGACTAGCGGGGCCCTACGAGCAGTACTTC. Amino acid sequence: CSARDRLAGPYEQYF.

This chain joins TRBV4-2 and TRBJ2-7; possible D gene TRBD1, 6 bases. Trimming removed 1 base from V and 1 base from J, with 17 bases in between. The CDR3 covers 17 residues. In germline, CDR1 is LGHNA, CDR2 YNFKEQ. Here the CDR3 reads CASSQVRLTGNSYEQYF. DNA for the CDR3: TGTGCCAGCAGCCAAGTCCGCCTAACAGGGAATTCCTACGAGCAGTACTTC.

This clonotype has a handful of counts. DNA of the CDR3: TGTGCCAGCTCACCAATGAAGACCGGGGAGCTGTTTTTT. Its protein is CASSPMKTGELFF. The V gene is TRBV18, the J gene TRBJ2-2, with D unclear. The CDR3 is 13 residues long. V shed 2 bases and J shed 5 bases, with 6 bases lying between them. Germline V lookup: CDR1 KGHSH, CDR2 LQKENI.

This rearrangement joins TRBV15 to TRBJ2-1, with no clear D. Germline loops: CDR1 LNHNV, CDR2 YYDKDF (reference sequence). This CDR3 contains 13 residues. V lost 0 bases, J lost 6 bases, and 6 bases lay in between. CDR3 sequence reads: CATSRDTGNEQFF. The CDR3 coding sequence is TGTGCCACCAGCAGAGATACCGGCAATGAGCAGTTCTTC.

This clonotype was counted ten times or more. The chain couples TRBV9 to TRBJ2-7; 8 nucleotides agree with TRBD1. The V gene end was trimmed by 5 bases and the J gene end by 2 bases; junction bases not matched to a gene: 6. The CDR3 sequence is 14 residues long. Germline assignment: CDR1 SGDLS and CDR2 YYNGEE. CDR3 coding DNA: TGTGCCAGCAGTGAAGGACAGGGAGCCTACGAGCAGTACTTC. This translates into CASSEGQGAYEQYF. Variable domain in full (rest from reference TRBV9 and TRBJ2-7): DSGVTQTPKHLITATGQRVTLRCSPRSGDLSVYWYQQSLDQGLQFLIQYYNGEERAKGNILERFSAQQFPDLHSELNLSSLELGDSALYFCASSEGQGAYEQYFGPGTRLTVT.

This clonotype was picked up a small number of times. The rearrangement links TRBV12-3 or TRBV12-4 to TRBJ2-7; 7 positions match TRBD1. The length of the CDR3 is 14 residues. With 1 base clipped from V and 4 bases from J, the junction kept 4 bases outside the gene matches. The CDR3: CASSLVQGVYEQYF. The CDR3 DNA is TGTGCCAGCAGTTTAGTTCAGGGGGTGTACGAGCAGTACTTC.

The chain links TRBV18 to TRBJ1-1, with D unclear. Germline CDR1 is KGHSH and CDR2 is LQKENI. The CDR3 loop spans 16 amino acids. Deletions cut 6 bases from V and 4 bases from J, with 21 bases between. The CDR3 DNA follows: TGTGCCAGCTCTCTCACCCACAGCTCTTCCGGCACTGAAGCTTTCTTT. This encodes CASSLTHSSSGTEAFF.

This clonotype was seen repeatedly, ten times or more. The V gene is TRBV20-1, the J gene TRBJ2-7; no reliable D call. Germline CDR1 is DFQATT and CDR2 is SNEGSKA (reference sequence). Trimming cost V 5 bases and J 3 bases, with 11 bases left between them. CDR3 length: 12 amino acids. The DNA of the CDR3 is TGCAGTGCTTCGGAGACTGGCTACGAGCAGTACTTC. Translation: CSASETGYEQYF.

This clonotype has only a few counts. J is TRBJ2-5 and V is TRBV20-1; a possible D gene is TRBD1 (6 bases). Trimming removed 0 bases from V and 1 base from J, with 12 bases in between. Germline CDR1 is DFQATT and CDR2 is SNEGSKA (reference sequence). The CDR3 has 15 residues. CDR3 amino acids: CSARDLGAAQETQYF. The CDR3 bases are TGCAGTGCTAGAGATCTGGGGGCAGCCCAAGAGACCCAGTACTTC.

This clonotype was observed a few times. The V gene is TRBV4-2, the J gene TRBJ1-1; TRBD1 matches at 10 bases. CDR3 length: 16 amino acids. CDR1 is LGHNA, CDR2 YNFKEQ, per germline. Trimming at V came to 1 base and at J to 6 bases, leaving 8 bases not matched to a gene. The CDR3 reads CASSQGQGAVAPEAFF. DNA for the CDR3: TGTGCCAGCAGCCAAGGACAGGGGGCCGTTGCTCCTGAAGCTTTCTTT.

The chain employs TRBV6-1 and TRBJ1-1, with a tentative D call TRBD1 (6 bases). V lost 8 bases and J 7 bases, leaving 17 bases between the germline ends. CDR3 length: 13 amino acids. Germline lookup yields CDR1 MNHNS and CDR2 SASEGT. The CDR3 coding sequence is TGTGCCAGCCGCGGGACAACCGAATTTGAAGCTTTCTTT. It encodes CASRGTTEFEAFF.

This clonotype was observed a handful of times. The CDR3 is CSVGQGETYEQYF. CDR3 bases: TGCAGTGTCGGACAGGGCGAGACCTACGAGCAGTACTTC. The V and J genes are TRBV20-1 and TRBJ2-7, with TRBD1 matching over 8 bases. CDR1 is DFQATT, CDR2 SNEGSKA, per germline (reference sequence). With 7 bases clipped from V and 2 bases from J, the junction kept 7 bases outside the gene matches. The CDR3 covers 13 residues.

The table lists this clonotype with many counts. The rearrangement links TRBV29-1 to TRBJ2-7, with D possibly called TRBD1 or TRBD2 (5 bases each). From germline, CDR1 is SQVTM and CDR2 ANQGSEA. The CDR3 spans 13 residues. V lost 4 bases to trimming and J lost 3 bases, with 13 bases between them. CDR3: CSVVGAAFYEQYF. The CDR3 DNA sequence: TGCAGCGTTGTCGGGGCCGCCTTCTACGAGCAGTACTTC.

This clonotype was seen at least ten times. The CDR3 region is CATSDRTPLYNEQFF. CDR3 coding DNA: TGTGCCACCAGTGATAGGACACCCCTTTACAATGAGCAGTTCTTC. The V gene is TRBV24-1, the J gene TRBJ2-1; D perhaps matches TRBD1 (5 bases). The V end lost 3 bases, the J end lost 4 bases, and 12 bases lay between the germline ends. CDR1 is KGHDR, CDR2 SFDVKD, per germline. The CDR3 totals 15 residues.

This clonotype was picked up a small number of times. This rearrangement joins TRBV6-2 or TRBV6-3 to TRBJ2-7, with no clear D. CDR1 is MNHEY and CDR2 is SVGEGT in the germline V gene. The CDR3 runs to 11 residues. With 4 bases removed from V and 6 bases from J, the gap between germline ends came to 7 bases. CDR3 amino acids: CASSFAREQYF. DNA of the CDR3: TGTGCCAGCAGTTTCGCCCGCGAGCAGTACTTC.

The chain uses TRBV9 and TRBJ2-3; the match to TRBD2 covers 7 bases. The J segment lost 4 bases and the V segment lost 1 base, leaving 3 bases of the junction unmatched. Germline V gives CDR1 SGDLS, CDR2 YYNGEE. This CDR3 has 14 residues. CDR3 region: CASSVRLAADTQYF. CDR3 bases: TGTGCCAGCAGCGTACGACTAGCTGCAGATACGCAGTATTTT.

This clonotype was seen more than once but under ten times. Here the CDR3 reads CASSLAIGGMSYNEQFF. CDR3 bases: TGTGCCAGCAGCTTAGCCATAGGGGGGATGAGCTACAATGAGCAGTTCTTC. This sequence joins TRBV7-8 and TRBJ2-1; the D call may be TRBD1 or TRBD2 (6 bases each). Deletions cut 0 bases from V and 3 bases from J, with 15 bases between. Germline CDR1 is SGHVS and CDR2 is FQNEAQ. The CDR3 length is 17 residues.

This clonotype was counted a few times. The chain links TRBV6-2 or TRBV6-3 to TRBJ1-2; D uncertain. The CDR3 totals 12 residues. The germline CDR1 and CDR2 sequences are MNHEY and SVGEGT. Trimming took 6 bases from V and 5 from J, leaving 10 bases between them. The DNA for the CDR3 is TGTGCCAGCAGCAACGCAGGTTATGGCTACACCTTC. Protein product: CASSNAGYGYTF.

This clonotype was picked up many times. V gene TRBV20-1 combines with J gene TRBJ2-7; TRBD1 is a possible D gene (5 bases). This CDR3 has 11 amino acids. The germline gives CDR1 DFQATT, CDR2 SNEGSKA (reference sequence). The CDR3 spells CTPLGPYEQYF. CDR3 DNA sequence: TGCACCCCCCTGGGGCCCTACGAGCAGTACTTC.

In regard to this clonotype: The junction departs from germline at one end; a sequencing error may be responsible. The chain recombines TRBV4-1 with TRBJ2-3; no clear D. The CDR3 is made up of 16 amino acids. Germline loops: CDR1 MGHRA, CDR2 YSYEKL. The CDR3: CASSQDGSLSTDTQYF. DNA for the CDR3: TGCGCCAGCAGCCAAGATGGTAGTTTGAGCACCGATACGCAGTATTTT.

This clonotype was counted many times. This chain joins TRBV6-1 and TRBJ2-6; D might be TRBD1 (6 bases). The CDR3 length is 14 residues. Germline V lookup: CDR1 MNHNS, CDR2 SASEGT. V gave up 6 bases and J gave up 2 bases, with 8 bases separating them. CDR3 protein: CASSPGAGANVLTF. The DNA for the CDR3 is TGTGCCAGCAGCCCAGGGGCTGGGGCCAACGTCCTGACTTTC.

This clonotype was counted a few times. CDR3 in amino acids: CASKNRETQYF. For the CDR3, the DNA is TGTGCCAGCAAAAACCGGGAGACCCAGTACTTC. The J gene is TRBJ2-5, the V gene TRBV12-3 or TRBV12-4, with D unresolved. V lost 7 bases to trimming and J lost 5 bases, with 8 bases between them. This CDR3 is 11 amino acids long.

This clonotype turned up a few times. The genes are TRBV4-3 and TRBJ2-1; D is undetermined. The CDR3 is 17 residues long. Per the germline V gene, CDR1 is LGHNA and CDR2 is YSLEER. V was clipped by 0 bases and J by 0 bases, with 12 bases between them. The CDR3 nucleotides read TGCGCCAGCAGCCAAGATCTTGCCTTGAGCTCCTACAATGAGCAGTTCTTC. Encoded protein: CASSQDLALSSYNEQFF.

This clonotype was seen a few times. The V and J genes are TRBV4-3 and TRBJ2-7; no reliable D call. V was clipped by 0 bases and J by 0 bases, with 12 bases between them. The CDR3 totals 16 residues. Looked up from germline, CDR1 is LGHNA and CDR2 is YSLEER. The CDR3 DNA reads TGCGCCAGCAGCCAAGATGTCGCTACCCGCTCCTACGAGCAGTACTTC. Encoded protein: CASSQDVATRSYEQYF.